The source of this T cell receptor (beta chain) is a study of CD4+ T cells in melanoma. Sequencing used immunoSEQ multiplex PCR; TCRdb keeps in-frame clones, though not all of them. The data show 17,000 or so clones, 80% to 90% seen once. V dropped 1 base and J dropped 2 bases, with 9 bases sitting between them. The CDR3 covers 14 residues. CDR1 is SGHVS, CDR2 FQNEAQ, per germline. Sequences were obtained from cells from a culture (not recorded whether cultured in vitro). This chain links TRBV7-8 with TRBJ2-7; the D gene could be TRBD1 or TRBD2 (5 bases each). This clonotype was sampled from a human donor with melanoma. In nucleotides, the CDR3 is TGTGCCAGCAGCTTAGTTTCGGGGCCCTACGAGCAGTACTTC. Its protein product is CASSLVSGPYEQYF.